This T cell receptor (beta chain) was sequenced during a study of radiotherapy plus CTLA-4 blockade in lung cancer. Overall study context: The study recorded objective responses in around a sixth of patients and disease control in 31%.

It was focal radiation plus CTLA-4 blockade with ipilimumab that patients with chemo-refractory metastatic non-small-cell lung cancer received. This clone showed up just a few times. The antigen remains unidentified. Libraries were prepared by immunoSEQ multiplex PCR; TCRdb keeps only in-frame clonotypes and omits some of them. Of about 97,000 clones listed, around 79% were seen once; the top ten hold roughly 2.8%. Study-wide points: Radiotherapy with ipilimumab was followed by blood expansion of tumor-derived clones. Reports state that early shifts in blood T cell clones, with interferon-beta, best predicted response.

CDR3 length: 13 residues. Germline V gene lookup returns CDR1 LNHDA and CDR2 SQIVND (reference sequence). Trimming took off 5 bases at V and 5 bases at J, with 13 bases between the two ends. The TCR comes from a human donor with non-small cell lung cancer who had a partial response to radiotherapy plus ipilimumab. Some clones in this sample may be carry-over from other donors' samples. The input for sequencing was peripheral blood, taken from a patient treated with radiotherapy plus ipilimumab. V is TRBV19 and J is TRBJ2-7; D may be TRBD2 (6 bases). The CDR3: CASSRGRGNEQYF. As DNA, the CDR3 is TGTGCCAGTAGTCGGGGGAGAGGCAACGAGCAGTACTTC.